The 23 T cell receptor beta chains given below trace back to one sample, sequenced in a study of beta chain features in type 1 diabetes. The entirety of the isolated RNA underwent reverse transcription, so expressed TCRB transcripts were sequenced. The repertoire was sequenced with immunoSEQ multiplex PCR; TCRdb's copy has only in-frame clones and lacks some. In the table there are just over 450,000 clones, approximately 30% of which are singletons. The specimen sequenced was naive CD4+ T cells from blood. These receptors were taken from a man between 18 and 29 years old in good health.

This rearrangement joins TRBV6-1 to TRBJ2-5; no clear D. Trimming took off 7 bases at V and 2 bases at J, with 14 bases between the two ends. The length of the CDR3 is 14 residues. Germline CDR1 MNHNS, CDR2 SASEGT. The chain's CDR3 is CASTPTDPQETQYF. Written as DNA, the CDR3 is TGTGCCAGCACACCAACAGACCCACAAGAGACCCAGTACTTC.

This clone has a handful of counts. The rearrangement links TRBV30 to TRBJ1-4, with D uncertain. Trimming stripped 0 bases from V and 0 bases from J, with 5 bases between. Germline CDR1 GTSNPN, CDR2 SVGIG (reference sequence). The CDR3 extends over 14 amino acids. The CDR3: CAWSVLATNEKLFF. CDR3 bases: TGTGCCTGGAGTGTACTGGCAACTAATGAAAAACTGTTTTTT.

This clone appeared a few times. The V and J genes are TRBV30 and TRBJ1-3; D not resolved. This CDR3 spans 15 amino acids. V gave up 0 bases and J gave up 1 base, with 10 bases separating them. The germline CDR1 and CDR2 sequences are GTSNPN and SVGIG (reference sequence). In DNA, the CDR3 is TGTGCCTGGAGTGTAAGCTGGGAATCTGGAAACACCATATATTTT. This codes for CAWSVSWESGNTIYF.

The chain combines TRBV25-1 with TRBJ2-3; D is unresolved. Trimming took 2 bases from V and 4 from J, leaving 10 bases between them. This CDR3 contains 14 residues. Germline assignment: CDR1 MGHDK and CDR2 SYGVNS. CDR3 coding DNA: TGTGCCAGCAGTGAAGGGGTAGTCGCAGATACGCAGTATTTT. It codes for CASSEGVVADTQYF.

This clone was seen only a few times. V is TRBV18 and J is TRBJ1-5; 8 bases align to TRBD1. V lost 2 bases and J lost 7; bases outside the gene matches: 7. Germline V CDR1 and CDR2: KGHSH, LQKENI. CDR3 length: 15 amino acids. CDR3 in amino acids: CASSPLGQVPQPQHF. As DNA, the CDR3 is TGTGCCAGCTCACCATTGGGACAGGTTCCGCAGCCCCAGCATTTT.

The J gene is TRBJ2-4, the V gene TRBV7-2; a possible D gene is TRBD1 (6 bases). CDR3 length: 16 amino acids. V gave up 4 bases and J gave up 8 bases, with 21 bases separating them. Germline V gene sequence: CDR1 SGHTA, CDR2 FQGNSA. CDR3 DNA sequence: TGTGCCAGCAGCTCTTGGGACATACGTGGTATGGACATTCAGTACTTC. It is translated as CASSSWDIRGMDIQYF. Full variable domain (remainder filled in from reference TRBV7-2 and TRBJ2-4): GAGVSQSPSNKVTEKGKDVELRCDPISGHTALYWYRQSLGQGLEFLIYFQGNSAPDKSGLPSDRFSAERTGGSVSTLTIQRTQQEDSAVYLCASSSWDIRGMDIQYFGAGTRLSVL.

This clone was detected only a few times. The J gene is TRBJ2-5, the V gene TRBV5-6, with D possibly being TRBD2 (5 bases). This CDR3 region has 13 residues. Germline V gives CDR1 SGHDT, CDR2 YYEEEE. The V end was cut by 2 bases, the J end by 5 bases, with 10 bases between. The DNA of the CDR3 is TGTGCCAGCAGCTTCATGAGGGCGGAGACCCAGTACTTC. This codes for CASSFMRAETQYF. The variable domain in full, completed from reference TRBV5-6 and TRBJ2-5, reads DAGVTQSPTHLIKTRGQQVTLRCSPKSGHDTVSWYQQALGQGPQFIFQYYEEEERQRGNFPDRFSGHQFPNYSSELNVNALLLGDSALYLCASSFMRAETQYFGPGTRLLVL.

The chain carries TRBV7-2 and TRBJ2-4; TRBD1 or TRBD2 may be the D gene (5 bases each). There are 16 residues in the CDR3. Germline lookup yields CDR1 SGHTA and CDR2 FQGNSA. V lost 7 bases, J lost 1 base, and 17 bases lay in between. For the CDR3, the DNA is TGTGCCAGCACCCCGCAGGGCGGACTGGCCAAAAACATTCAGTACTTC. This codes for CASTPQGGLAKNIQYF.

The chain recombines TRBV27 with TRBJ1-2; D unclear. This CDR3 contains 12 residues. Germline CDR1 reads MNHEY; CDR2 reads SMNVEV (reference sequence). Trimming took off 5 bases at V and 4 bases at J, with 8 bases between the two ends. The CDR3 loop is CASSRGPYGYTF. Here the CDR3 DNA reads TGTGCCAGCAGTCGTGGTCCCTATGGCTACACCTTC.

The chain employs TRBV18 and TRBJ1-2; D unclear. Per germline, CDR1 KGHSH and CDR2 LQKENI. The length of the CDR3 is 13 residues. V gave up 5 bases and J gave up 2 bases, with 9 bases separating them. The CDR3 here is CASSGQENYGYTF. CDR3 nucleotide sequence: TGTGCCAGCTCAGGGCAAGAAAACTATGGCTACACCTTC.

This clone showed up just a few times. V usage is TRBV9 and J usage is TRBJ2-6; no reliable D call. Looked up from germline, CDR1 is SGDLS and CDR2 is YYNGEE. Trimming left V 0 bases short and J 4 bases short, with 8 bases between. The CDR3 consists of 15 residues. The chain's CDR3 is CASSVGVAGANVLTF. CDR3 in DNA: TGTGCCAGCAGCGTAGGGGTGGCCGGGGCCAACGTCCTGACTTTC.

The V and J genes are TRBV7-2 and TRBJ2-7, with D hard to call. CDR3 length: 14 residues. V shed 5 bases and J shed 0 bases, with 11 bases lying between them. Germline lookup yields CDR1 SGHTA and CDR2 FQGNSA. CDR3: CASSTEQSSYEQYF. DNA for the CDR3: TGTGCCAGCAGCACGGAGCAGAGCTCCTACGAGCAGTACTTC.

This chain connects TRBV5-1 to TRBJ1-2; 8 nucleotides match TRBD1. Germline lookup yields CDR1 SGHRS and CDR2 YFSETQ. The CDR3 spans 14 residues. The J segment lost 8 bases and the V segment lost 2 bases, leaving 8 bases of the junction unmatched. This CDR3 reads CASSFGQGMGGYTF. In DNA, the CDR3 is TGCGCCAGCAGCTTCGGACAGGGTATGGGCGGCTACACCTTC.

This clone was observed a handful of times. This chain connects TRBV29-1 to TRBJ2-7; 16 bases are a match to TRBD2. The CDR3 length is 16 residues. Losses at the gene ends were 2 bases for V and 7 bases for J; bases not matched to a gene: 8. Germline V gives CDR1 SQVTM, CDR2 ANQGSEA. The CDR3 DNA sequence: TGCAGCGTTGAAAGATTGGGACTAGCGGGAGGGATTGAGCAGTACTTC. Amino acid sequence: CSVERLGLAGGIEQYF.

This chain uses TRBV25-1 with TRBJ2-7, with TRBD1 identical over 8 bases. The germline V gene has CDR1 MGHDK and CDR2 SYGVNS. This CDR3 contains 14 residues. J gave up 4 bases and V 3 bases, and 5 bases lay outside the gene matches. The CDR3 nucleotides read TGTGCCAGCAGTGAGCGGACAGGGAGGTACGAGCAGTACTTC. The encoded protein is CASSERTGRYEQYF.

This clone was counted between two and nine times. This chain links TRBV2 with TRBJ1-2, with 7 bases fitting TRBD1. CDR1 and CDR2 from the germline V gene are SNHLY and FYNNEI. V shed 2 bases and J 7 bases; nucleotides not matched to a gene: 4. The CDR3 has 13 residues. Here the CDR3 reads CASSERDRSGYTF. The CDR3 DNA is TGTGCCAGCAGTGAACGGGACAGATCTGGCTACACCTTC.

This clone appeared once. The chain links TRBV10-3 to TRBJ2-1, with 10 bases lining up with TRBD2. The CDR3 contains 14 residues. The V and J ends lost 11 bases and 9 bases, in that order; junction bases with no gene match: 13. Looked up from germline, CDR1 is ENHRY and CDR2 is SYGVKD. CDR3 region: CAATTSGPYGEQFF. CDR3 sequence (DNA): TGTGCCGCCACGACTAGCGGGCCGTATGGTGAGCAGTTCTTC.

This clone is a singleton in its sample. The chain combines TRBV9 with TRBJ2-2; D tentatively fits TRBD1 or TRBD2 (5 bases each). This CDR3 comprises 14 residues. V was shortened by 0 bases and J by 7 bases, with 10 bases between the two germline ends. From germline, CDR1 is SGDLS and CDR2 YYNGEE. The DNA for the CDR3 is TGTGCCAGCAGCGTAGAGGGGACCCACGGGGAGCTGTTTTTT. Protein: CASSVEGTHGELFF. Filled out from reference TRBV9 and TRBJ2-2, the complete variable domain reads DSGVTQTPKHLITATGQRVTLRCSPRSGDLSVYWYQQSLDQGLQFLIQYYNGEERAKGNILERFSAQQFPDLHSELNLSSLELGDSALYFCASSVEGTHGELFFGEGSRLTVL.

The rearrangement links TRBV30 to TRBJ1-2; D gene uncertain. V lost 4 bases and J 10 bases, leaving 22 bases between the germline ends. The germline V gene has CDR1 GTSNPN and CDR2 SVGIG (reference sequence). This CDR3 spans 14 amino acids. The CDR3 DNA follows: TGTGCCTGGATCCCGGGCCTTACCCATCTGGACTACACCTTC. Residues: CAWIPGLTHLDYTF.

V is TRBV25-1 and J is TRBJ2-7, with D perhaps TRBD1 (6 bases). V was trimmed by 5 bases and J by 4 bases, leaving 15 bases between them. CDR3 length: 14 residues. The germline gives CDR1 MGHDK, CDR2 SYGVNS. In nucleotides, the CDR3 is TGTGCCAGCAGTAGCCGGGACAAAAGATACGAGCAGTACTTC. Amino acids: CASSSRDKRYEQYF.

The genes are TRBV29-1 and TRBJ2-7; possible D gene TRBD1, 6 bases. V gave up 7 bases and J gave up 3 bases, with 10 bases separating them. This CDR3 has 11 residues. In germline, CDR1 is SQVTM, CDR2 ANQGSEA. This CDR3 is CSAQQGYEQYF. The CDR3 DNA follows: TGCAGCGCACAACAGGGCTACGAGCAGTACTTC.

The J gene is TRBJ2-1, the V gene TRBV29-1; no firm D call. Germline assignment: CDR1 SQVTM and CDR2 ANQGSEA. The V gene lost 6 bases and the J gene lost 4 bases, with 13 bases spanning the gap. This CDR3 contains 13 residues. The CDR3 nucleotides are TGCAGCGTCGCCTCGGACCGATACAATGAGCAGTTCTTC. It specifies CSVASDRYNEQFF.

The CDR3 coding sequence is TGTGCCAGCAGCTTGACAGGGCTGAGTCGGAACTACGAGCAGTACTTC. Translation: CASSLTGLSRNYEQYF. This rearrangement joins TRBV28 to TRBJ2-7; the match to TRBD1 covers 7 bases. Germline assignment: CDR1 MDHEN and CDR2 SYDVKM. The CDR3 length is 16 residues. V was pared by 6 bases and J by 3 bases, with 14 bases of the junction left unmatched.